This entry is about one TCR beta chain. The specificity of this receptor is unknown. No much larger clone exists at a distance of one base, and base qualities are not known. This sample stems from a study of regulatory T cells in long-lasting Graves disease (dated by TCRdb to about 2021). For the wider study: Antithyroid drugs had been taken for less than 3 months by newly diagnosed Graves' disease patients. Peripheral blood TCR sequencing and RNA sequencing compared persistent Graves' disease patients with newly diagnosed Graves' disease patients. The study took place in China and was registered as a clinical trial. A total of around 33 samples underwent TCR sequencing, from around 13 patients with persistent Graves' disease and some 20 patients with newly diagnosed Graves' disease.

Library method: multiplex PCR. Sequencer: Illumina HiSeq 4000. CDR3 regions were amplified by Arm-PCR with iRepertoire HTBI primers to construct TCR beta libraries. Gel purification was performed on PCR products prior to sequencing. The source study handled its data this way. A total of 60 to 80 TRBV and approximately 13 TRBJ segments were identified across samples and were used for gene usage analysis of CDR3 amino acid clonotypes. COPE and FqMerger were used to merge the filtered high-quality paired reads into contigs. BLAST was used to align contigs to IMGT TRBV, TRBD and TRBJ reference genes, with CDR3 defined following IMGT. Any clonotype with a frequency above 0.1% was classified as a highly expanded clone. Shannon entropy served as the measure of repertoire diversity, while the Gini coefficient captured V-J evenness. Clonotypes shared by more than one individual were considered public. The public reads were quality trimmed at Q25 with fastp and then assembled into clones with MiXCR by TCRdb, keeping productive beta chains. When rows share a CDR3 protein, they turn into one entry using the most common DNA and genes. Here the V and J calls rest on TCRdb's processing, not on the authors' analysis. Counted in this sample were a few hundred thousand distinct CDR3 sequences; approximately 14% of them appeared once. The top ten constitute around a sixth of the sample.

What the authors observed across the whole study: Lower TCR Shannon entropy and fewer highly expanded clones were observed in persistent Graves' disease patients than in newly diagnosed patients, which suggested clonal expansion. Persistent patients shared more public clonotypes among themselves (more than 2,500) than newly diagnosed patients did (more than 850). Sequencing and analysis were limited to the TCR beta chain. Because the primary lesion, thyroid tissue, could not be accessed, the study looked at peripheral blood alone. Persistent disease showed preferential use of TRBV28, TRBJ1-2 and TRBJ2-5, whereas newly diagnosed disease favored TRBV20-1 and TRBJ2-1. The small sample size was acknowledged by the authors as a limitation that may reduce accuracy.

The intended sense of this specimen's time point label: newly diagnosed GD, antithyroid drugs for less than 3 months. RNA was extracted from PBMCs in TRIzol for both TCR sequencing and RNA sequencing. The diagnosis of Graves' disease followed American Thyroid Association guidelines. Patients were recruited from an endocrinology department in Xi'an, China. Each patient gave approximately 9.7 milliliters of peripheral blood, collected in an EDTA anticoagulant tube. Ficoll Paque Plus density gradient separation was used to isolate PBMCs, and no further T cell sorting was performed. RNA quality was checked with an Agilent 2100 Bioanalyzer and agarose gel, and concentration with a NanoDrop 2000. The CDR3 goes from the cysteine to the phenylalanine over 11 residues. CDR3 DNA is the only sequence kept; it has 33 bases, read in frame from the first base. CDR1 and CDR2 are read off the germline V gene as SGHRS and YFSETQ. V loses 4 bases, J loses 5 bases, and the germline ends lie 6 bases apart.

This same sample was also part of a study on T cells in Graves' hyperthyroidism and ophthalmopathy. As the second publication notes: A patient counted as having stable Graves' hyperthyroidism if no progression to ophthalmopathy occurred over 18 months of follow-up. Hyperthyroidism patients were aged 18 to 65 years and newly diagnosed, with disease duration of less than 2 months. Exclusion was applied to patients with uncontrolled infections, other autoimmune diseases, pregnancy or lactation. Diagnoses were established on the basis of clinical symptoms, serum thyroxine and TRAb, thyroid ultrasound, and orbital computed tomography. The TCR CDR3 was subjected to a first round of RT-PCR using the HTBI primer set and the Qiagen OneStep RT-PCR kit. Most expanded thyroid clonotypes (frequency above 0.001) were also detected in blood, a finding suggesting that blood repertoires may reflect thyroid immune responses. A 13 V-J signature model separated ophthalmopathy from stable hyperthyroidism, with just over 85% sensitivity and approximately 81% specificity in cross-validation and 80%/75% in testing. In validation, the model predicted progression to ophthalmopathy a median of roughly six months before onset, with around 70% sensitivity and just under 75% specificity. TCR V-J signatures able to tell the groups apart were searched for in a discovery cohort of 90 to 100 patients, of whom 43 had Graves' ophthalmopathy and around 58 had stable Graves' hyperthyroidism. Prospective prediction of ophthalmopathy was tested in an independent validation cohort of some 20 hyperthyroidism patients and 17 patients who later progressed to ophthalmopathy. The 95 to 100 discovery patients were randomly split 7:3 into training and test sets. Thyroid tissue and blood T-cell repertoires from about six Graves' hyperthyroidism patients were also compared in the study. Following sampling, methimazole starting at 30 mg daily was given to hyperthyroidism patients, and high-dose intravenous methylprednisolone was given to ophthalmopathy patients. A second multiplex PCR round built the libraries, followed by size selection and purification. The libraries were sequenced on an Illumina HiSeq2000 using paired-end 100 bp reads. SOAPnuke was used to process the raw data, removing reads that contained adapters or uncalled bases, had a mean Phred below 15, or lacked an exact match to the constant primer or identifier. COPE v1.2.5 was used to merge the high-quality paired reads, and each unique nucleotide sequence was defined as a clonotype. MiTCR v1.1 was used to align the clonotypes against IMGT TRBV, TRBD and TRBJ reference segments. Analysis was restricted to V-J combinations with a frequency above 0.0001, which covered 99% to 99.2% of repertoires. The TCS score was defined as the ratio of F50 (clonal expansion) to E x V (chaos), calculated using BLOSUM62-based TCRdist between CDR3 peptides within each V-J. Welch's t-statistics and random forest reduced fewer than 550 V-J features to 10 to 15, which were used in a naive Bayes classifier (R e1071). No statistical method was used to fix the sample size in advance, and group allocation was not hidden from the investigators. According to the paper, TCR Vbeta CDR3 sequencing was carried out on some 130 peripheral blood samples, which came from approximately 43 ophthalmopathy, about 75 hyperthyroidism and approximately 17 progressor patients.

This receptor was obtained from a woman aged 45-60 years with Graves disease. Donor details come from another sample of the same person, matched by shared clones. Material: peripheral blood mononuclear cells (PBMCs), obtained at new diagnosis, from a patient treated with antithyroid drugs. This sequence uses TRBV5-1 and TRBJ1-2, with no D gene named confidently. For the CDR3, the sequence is CASSGEYGYTF. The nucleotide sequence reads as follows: TGCGCCAGCAGCGGAGAGTATGGCTACACCTTC.